This T cell receptor beta chain was observed in a study of shared clonotypes between healthy human individuals. Points from the study as a whole: Approximately 4.9% of naive CD4 clonotypes were shared across a handful of donors. Rarefaction indicated that sorted-subset sequencing remained incomplete although depth was large. Researchers found naive subsets generally carried larger estimated richness than memory subsets.

As concerns this clone: What it binds is not known.

Repertoires were generated with immunoSEQ multiplex PCR, while TCRdb's copy carries only in-frame clones and drops some. Among hundreds of thousands of clones listed, roughly 70% were seen once. The sequenced material came from memory CD4+ T cells sorted from blood. The subset is: CD45RA-negative fraction. The receptor comes from a woman in her thirties in good health.

The CDR3 spells CASTEGGTNSYEQYF. The CDR3 DNA reads TGTGCCAGCACCGAGGGGGGGACAAACTCCTACGAGCAGTACTTC. The chain employs TRBV9 and TRBJ2-7; D possibly corresponds to TRBD2 (7 bases). V lost 6 bases, J lost 0 bases, and 16 bases lay in between. This CDR3 contains 15 residues. Germline V gives CDR1 SGDLS, CDR2 YYNGEE.